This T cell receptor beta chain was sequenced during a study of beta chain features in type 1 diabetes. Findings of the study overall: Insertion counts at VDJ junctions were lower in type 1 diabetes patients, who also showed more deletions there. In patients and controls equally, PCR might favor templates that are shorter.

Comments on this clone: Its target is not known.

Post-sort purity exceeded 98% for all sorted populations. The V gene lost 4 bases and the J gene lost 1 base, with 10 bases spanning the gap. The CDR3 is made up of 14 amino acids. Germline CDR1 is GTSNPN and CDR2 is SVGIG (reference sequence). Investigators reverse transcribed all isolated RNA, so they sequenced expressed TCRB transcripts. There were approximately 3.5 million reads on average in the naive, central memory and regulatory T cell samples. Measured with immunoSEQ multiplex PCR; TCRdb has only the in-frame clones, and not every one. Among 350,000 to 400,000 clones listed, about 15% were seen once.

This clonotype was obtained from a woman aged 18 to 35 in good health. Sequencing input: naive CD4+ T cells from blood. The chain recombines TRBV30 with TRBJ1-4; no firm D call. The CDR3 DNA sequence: TGTGCCTGGAAAGATGGGAGAACTAATGAAAAACTGTTTTTT. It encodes CAWKDGRTNEKLFF.